The clone carrying this T cell receptor (beta chain) was seen many times. This specimen belongs to a study of neurological immune-mediated disorders. The cDNA was produced through 5'RACE with 10-nucleotide random UMIs. TCRdb reprocessed the 5' RACE reads with MiXCR, giving one entry per CDR3 protein. The sample yields tens of thousands of distinct CDR3 sequences, about 5.6% seen once. CDR1 is SGHRS, CDR2 YFSETQ, per germline. The CDR3 totals 14 residues. V lost 3 bases and J 4 bases, leaving 12 bases between the germline ends. The TCR was taken from a woman aged 18-29 years with multiple sclerosis. Sample: CD4+ T cells from blood. The chain uses TRBV5-1 and TRBJ2-3; the D is unclear. This chain's CDR3 is CASSSKTTPDTQYF. The CDR3 DNA reads as TGCGCCAGCAGCTCAAAAACTACTCCAGATACGCAGTATTTT.